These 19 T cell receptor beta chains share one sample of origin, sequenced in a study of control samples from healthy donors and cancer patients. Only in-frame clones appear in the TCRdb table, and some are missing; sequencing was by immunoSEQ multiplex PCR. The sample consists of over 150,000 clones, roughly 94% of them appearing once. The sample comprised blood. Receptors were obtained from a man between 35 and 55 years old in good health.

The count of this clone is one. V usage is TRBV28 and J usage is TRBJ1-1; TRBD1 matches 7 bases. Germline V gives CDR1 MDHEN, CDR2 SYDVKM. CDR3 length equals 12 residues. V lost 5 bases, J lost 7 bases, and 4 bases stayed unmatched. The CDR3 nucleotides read TGTGCCAGCAGTCTTGCAGGGGGTGAAGCTTTCTTT. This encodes CASSLAGGEAFF. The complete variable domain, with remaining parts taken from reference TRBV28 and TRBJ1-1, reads DVKVTQSSRYLVKRTGEKVFLECVQDMDHENMFWYRQDPGLGLRLIYFSYDVKMKEKGDIPEGYSVSREKKERFSLILESASTNQTSMYLCASSLAGGEAFFGQGTRLTVV.

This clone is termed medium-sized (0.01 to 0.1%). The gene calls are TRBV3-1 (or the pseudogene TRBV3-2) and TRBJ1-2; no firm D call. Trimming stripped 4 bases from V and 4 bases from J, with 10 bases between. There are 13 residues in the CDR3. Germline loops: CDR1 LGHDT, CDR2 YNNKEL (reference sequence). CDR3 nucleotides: TGTGCCAGCAGCCCTCTTGGAGCCTATGGCTACACCTTC. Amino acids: CASSPLGAYGYTF.

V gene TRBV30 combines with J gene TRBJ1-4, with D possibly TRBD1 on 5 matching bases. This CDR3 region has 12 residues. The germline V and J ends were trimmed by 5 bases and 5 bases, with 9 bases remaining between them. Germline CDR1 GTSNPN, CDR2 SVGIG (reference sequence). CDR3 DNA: TGTGCCTGGGGAGAGGGGAATGAAAAACTGTTTTTT. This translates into CAWGEGNEKLFF.

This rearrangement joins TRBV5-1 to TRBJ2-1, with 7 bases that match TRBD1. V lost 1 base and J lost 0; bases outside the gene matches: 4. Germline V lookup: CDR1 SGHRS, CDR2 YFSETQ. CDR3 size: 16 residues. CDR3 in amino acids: CASSLSEGASYNEQFF. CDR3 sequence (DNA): TGCGCCAGCAGCTTGTCTGAGGGGGCCTCCTACAATGAGCAGTTCTTC.

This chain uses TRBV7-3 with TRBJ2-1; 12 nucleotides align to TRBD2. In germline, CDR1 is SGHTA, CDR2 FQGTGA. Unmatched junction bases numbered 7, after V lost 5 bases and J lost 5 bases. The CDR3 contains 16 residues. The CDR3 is CASSASTSGGHNEQFF. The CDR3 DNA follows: TGTGCCAGCAGCGCCTCGACTAGCGGGGGCCACAATGAGCAGTTCTTC.

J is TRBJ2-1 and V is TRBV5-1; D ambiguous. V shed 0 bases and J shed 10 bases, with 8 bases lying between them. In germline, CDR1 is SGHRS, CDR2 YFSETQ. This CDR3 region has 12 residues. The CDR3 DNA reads TGCGCCAGCAGCTTGGTCATCGGGGAGCAGTTCTTC. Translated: CASSLVIGEQFF.

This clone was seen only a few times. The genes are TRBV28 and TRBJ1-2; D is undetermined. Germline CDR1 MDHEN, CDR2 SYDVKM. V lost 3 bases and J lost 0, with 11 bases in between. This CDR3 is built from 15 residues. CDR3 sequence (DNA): TGTGCCAGCAGTTTTGGCAGCGAACCTAACTATGGCTACACCTTC. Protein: CASSFGSEPNYGYTF.

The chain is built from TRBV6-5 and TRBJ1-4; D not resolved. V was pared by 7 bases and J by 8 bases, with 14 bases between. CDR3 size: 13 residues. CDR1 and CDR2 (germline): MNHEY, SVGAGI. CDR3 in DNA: TGTGCCAGCAAGGACTCATTGGGAGAAAAACTGTTTTTT. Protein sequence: CASKDSLGEKLFF.

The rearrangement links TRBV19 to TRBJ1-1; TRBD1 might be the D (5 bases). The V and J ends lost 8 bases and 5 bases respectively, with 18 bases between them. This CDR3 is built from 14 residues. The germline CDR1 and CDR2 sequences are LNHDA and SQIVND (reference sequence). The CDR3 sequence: CASDSGRGRTEAFF. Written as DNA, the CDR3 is TGTGCCAGTGACTCAGGGCGGGGACGAACTGAAGCTTTCTTT.

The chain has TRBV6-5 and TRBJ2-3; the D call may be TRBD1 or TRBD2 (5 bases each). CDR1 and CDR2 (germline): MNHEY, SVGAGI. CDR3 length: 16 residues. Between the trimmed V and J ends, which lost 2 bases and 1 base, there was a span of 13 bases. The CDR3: CASSYPNGGGTDTQYF. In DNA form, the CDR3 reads TGTGCCAGCAGTTACCCGAATGGGGGAGGCACAGATACGCAGTATTTT.

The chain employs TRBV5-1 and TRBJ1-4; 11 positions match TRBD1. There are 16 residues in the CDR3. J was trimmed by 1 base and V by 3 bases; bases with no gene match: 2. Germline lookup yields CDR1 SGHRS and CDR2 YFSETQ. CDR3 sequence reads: CASSWGQGVTNEKLFF. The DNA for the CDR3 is TGCGCCAGCAGCTGGGGACAGGGGGTAACTAATGAAAAACTGTTTTTT.

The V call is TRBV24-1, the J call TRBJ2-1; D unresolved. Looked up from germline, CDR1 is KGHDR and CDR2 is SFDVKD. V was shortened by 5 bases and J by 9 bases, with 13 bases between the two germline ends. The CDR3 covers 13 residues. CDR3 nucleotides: TGTGCCACCAGTGTTACTAACGATCCTGAGCAGTTCTTC. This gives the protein CATSVTNDPEQFF.

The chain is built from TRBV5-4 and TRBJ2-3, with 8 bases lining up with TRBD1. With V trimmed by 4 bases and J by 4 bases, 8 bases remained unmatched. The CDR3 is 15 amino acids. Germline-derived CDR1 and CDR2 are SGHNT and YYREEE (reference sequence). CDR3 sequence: CASSPRTGPSDTQYF. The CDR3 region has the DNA TGTGCCAGCAGCCCCCGGACAGGGCCCTCAGATACGCAGTATTTT. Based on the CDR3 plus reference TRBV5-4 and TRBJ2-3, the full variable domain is ETGVTQSPTHLIKTRGQQVTLRCSSQSGHNTVSWYQQALGQGPQFIFQYYREEENGRGNFPPRFSGLQFPNYSSELNVNALELDDSALYLCASSPRTGPSDTQYFGPGTRLTVL.

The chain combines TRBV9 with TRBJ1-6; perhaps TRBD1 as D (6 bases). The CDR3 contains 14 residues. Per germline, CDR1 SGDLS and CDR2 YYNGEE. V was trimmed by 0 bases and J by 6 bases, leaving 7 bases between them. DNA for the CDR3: TGTGCCAGCAGCGTAGAACAGGGTAATTCACCCCTCCACTTT. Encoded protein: CASSVEQGNSPLHF.

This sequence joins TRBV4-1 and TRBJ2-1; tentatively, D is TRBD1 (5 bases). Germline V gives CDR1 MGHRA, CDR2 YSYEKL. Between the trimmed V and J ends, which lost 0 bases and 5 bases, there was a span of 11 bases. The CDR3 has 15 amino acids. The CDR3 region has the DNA TGCGCCAGCAGCCAAGACAGGAGACAGAACAATGAGCAGTTCTTC. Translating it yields CASSQDRRQNNEQFF.

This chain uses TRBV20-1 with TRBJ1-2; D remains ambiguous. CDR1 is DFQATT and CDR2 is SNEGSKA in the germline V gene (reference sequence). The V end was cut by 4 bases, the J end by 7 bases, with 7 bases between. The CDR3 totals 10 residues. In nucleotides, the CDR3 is TGCAGTGCTACAGGACGTGGCTACACCTTC. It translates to CSATGRGYTF.

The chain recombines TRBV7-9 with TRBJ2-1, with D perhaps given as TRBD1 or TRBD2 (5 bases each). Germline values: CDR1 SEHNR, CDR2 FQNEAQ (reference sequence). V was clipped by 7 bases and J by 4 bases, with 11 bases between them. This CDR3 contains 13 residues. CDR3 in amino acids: CASTGTEYNEQFF. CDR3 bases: TGTGCCAGCACCGGGACGGAATACAATGAGCAGTTCTTC.

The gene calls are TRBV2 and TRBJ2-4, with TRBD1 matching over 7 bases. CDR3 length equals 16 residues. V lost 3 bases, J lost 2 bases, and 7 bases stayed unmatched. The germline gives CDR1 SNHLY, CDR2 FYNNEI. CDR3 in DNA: TGTGCCAGCAGTGACTCATACAGGGGCCCCAAAAACATTCAGTACTTC. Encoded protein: CASSDSYRGPKNIQYF.

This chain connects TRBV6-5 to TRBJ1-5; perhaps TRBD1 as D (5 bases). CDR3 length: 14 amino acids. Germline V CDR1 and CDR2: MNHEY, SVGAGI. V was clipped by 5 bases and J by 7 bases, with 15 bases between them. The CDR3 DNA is TGTGCCAGCAGTCTCGGGGCGGCTCGCCAGCCCCAGCATTTT. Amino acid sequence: CASSLGAARQPQHF.